This T cell receptor beta chain is drawn from a study of blood T cell repertoires in COVID-19. At the level of the study: Samples came from the United States, Italy and Spain, spanning acute and convalescent COVID-19. PBMCs, B-cell-depleted T cells, or T cells were the source of the cDNA or gDNA that made up the material.

CDR3 length: 12 amino acids. V was trimmed by 3 bases and J by 7 bases, leaving 9 bases between them. Per the germline V gene, CDR1 is WSHSY and CDR2 is SAAADI. In the authors' workflow: Researchers report that nucleated cell counts were estimated from reference gene primer amplification. This table comes from immunoSEQ multiplex PCR, and its TCRdb copy is limited to in-frame clones, with some not included. V and J calls and clone size are those listed in that table; D and trimming were worked out from the DNA. The table records hundreds of thousands of clones, 70% to 90% of them present only once. Sequenced sample: peripheral blood. The V and J genes are TRBV10-2 and TRBJ1-1; no firm D call. The sequence was obtained from a human donor in a cohort sampled during active COVID-19. CDR3 sequence (DNA): TGCGCCAGCAGTGATCCGGAGGGTGAAGCTTTCTTT. This encodes CASSDPEGEAFF.